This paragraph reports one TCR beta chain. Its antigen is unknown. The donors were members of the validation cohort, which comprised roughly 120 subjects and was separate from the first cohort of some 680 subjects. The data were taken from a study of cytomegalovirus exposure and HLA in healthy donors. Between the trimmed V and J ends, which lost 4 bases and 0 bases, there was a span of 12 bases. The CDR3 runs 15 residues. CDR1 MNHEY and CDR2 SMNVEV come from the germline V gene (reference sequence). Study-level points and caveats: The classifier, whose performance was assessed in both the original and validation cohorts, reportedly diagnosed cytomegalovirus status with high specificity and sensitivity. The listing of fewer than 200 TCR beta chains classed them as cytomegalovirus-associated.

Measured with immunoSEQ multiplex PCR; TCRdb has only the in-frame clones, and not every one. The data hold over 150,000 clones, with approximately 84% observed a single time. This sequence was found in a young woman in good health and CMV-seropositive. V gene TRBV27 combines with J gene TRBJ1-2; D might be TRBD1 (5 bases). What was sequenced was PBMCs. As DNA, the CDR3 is TGTGCCAGCAGTTCCCTGACAGCAGCTAACTATGGCTACACCTTC. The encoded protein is CASSSLTAANYGYTF.